A single sample gave rise to the 13 T cell receptor beta chains below, sequenced in a study of Ad26.COV2.S vaccination and SARS-CoV-2 variants. TCRdb keeps only in-frame clones here, not all; method: immunoSEQ multiplex PCR. The sample lists approximately 410,000 clones, around 92% occurring once. Regarding treatment: roughly 20 received Ad26.COV2.S at low or high dose, single or two shots; 5 received placebo; per-sample allocation not given. Sampling happened 63 days after the first vaccine or placebo injection. The sequenced sample was peripheral blood, obtained in a trial of Ad26.COV2.S vaccine versus placebo. These receptors came from a person aged 18-60 years who received the Ad26.COV2.S COVID-19 vaccine or a placebo.

The chain carries TRBV7-2 and TRBJ1-1; 7 nucleotides line up with TRBD1. The junction had 12 bases not matched to a gene; V was cut back by 1 base and J by 1 base. The CDR3 has 18 amino acids. Germline values: CDR1 SGHTA, CDR2 FQGNSA. CDR3 DNA sequence: TGTGCCAGCAGCTTAGTAAGTTCCGGCAGGGGGGCGAACACTGAAGCTTTCTTT. Protein sequence: CASSLVSSGRGANTEAFF.

This rearrangement joins TRBV24-1 to TRBJ1-2, with unresolved D. The germline V gene encodes CDR1 KGHDR and CDR2 SFDVKD. This CDR3 spans 16 amino acids. V lost 4 bases to trimming and J lost 4 bases, with 18 bases between them. CDR3: CATSDRRTDPLYGYTF. CDR3 in DNA: TGTGCCACCAGTGACCGTAGGACGGACCCCCTCTATGGCTACACCTTC.

The chain couples TRBV28 to TRBJ1-2; perhaps TRBD1 as D (6 bases). This CDR3 is built from 15 residues. Germline V CDR1 and CDR2: MDHEN, SYDVKM. Trimming stripped 1 base from V and 8 bases from J, with 17 bases between. The chain's CDR3 is CASSLYPSGGYGYTF. The CDR3 DNA reads as TGTGCCAGCAGTTTATACCCCTCGGGGGGCTACGGCTACACCTTC.

The V call is TRBV18, the J call TRBJ1-3, with no clear D. Germline V CDR1 and CDR2: KGHSH, LQKENI. The CDR3 runs 12 residues. V shed 3 bases and J shed 10 bases, with 10 bases lying between them. CDR3: CASSPMEGTIYF. The CDR3 DNA sequence: TGTGCCAGCTCACCCATGGAAGGAACCATATATTTT.

V and J are TRBV19 and TRBJ1-4; the D gene is possibly TRBD1 (5 bases). Germline values: CDR1 LNHDA, CDR2 SQIVND (reference sequence). The CDR3 loop spans 15 amino acids. V lost 3 bases and J lost 2, with 10 bases in between. The CDR3 spells CASSIMGVTNEKLFF. CDR3 bases: TGTGCCAGTAGTATCATGGGGGTGACTAATGAAAAACTGTTTTTT. The complete variable domain, with remaining parts taken from reference TRBV19 and TRBJ1-4, reads DGGITQSPKYLFRKEGQNVTLSCEQNLNHDAMYWYRQDPGQGLRLIYYSQIVNDFQKGDIAEGYSVSREKKESFPLTVTSAQKNPTAFYLCASSIMGVTNEKLFFGSGTQLSVL.

This clone was found once. V gene TRBV6-2 or TRBV6-3 combines with J gene TRBJ2-3, with D tentatively TRBD1 or TRBD2 (5 bases each). The CDR3 runs 18 residues. Germline V gene sequence: CDR1 MNHEY, CDR2 SVGEGT. Trimming cost V 3 bases and J 0 bases, with 19 bases left between them. CDR3 residues: CASSYYYGRGSSTDTQYF. The CDR3 DNA is TGTGCCAGCAGTTATTATTACGGACGGGGCTCTAGCACAGATACGCAGTATTTT.

The DNA for the CDR3 is TGTGCCAGCAGTTCCCTTAGCGGGGACTACGAGCAGTACTTC. Translating gives CASSSLSGDYEQYF. The chain is built from TRBV27 and TRBJ2-7; 8 positions match TRBD2. V lost 4 bases and J lost 3; bases outside the gene matches: 5. Germline-derived CDR1 and CDR2 are MNHEY and SMNVEV (reference sequence). CDR3 length: 14 amino acids.

V usage is TRBV24-1 and J usage is TRBJ2-2; 11 bases align to TRBD2. The length of the CDR3 is 17 residues. V lost 7 bases, J lost 5 bases, and 11 bases stayed unmatched. CDR1 is KGHDR and CDR2 is SFDVKD in the germline V gene. The CDR3 reads CATRGTSGDERTGELFF. As DNA, the CDR3 is TGTGCCACCAGGGGGACTAGCGGAGATGAACGGACCGGGGAGCTGTTTTTT.

The chain combines TRBV27 with TRBJ1-5, with D possibly TRBD1 on 6 matching bases. The CDR3 extends over 15 amino acids. V lost 5 bases, J lost 2 bases, and 13 bases lay in between. The germline gives CDR1 MNHEY, CDR2 SMNVEV (reference sequence). As DNA, the CDR3 is TGTGCCAGCAGTCTCAGGGGAGTCGGCAATCAGCCCCAGCATTTT. Protein: CASSLRGVGNQPQHF.

The chain uses TRBV7-9 and TRBJ2-2, with D tentatively TRBD2 (6 bases). Germline CDR1 is SEHNR and CDR2 is FQNEAQ (reference sequence). CDR3 size: 18 residues. V dropped 3 bases and J dropped 0 bases, with 17 bases sitting between them. The CDR3 nucleotides are TGTGCCAGCAGCTTTTCCCTACTGGGGGGTACGAACACCGGGGAGCTGTTTTTT. This translates into CASSFSLLGGTNTGELFF.

The V and J genes are TRBV30 and TRBJ1-2; D is unresolved. This CDR3 is 12 amino acids long. The V and J ends lost 3 bases and 4 bases respectively, with 9 bases between them. Germline assignment: CDR1 GTSNPN and CDR2 SVGIG (reference sequence). The CDR3 loop is CAWRVSFYGYTF. CDR3 bases: TGTGCCTGGAGGGTGTCCTTCTATGGCTACACCTTC.

This clone appeared a few times. The CDR3 DNA sequence: TGTGCCAGCAGTAGGTGGTTTTCCGCCGGGGAGCTGTTTTTT. Translated, it gives CASSRWFSAGELFF. The chain is built from TRBV2 and TRBJ2-2, with unresolved D. Trimming shortened V by 5 bases and J by 6 bases, and 13 bases separated the two germline ends. This CDR3 is built from 14 residues. Per germline, CDR1 SNHLY and CDR2 FYNNEI.

The rearrangement links TRBV7-8 to TRBJ1-3; D unclear. The CDR3 sequence is 14 residues long. The V end lost 2 bases, the J end lost 0 bases, and 5 bases lay between the germline ends. The germline V gene has CDR1 SGHVS and CDR2 FQNEAQ. CDR3 protein: CASSLYGSGNTIYF. CDR3 DNA sequence: TGTGCCAGCAGCTTATACGGCTCTGGAAACACCATATATTTT. The whole variable domain, remainder taken from reference TRBV7-8 and TRBJ1-3, is GAGVSQSPRYKVAKRGQDVALRCDPISGHVSLFWYQQALGQGPEFLTYFQNEAQLDKSGLPSDRFFAERPEGSVSTLKIQRTQQEDSAVYLCASSLYGSGNTIYFGEGSWLTVV.